These 28 T cell receptor beta chains originate from one sample sequenced in a study of T cells after yellow fever vaccination. One entry per CDR3 protein, called by TCRdb with MiXCR from the 5' RACE reads. The table has approximately 550,000 distinct CDR3 sequences, about 19% seen once. The source material was PBMCs, sampled 15 days after the yellow fever booster vaccination. The receptors come from a man aged 25-45 years who received the YFV17D yellow fever vaccine.

This clonotype has just a few counts. The genes are TRBV29-1 and TRBJ2-1, with 9 bases matching TRBD2. CDR3 size: 15 residues. The germline gives CDR1 SQVTM, CDR2 ANQGSEA. The ends lost 7 bases at V and 3 bases at J; junction bases unmatched: 10. DNA of the CDR3: TGCAGCGCCGTTGAACTAGCGGGCCTCTACAATGAGCAGTTCTTC. This gives the protein CSAVELAGLYNEQFF.

A few counts support this clonotype. V usage is TRBV2 and J usage is TRBJ2-1, with TRBD2 matching over 9 bases. J was trimmed by 5 bases and V by 11 bases; bases with no gene match: 7. CDR3 length: 13 residues. Germline CDR1 is SNHLY and CDR2 is FYNNEI. The CDR3: CAAIAGANNEQFF. As DNA, the CDR3 is TGTGCCGCAATAGCGGGGGCCAACAATGAGCAGTTCTTC. The variable domain in full, with the rest retrieved from reference TRBV2 and TRBJ2-1, is EPEVTQTPSHQVTQMGQEVILRCVPISNHLYFYWYRQILGQKVEFLVSFYNNEISEKSEIFDDQFSVERPDGSNFTLKIRSTKLEDSAMYFCAAIAGANNEQFFGPGTRLTVL.

This clonotype has a count of ten or more. V and J are TRBV20-1 and TRBJ2-3; tentative D call: TRBD1 (5 bases). The CDR3 spans 14 residues. Germline CDR1 DFQATT, CDR2 SNEGSKA (reference sequence). V was pared by 2 bases and J by 0 bases, with 9 bases between. The CDR3 loop is CSARRQTSTDTQYF. CDR3 in DNA: TGCAGTGCTAGAAGACAGACTAGCACAGATACGCAGTATTTT.

The rearrangement uses TRBV12-3 or TRBV12-4 and TRBJ2-7; no clear D gene. Trimming pared 8 bases from V and 4 bases from J, leaving 21 bases between. The CDR3 spans 15 residues. DNA for the CDR3: TGTGCCAGCGCCGCCTCTTCGGGCAGTCGGTACGAGCAGTACTTC. It encodes CASAASSGSRYEQYF.

This clonotype appeared once. The chain is built from TRBV20-1 and TRBJ2-7; TRBD1 agrees at 11 bases. CDR3 size: 16 residues. CDR1 DFQATT and CDR2 SNEGSKA come from the germline V gene (reference sequence). The V and J ends lost 6 bases and 1 base, in that order; junction bases with no gene match: 11. CDR3 residues: CSADGQGATSSYEQYF. CDR3 DNA: TGCAGTGCAGATGGACAGGGGGCTACTTCTTCCTACGAGCAGTACTTC.

The chain couples TRBV28 to TRBJ2-7, with D possibly matching TRBD2 (5 bases). The ends were cut back, 5 bases at V and 3 bases at J, with 11 bases in the middle. Looked up from germline, CDR1 is MDHEN and CDR2 is SYDVKM. CDR3 length: 13 residues. For the CDR3, the DNA is TGTGCCAGCAGTGGGGAGTTGGGCTACGAGCAGTACTTC. It specifies CASSGELGYEQYF.

There are a few counts of this clonotype. The chain links TRBV29-1 to TRBJ2-7, with 10 positions matching TRBD2. This CDR3 region has 12 residues. Germline V gene data show CDR1 as SQVTM and CDR2 as ANQGSEA. The junction had 3 bases not matched to a gene; V was cut back by 6 bases and J by 4 bases. CDR3 in amino acids: CSVRTSGYEQYF. The CDR3 DNA sequence: TGCAGCGTCAGGACTAGCGGATACGAGCAGTACTTC.

Many counts were recorded for this clonotype. V and J are TRBV7-9 and TRBJ2-1; D perhaps matches TRBD1 (6 bases). The CDR3 length is 14 residues. V gave up 1 base and J gave up 6 bases, with 10 bases separating them. Germline V gene data show CDR1 as SEHNR and CDR2 as FQNEAQ (reference sequence). DNA for the CDR3: TGTGCCAGCAGCTTAGACAGAGGGGGCAATGAGCAGTTCTTC. Protein: CASSLDRGGNEQFF. Full variable domain (remainder filled in from reference TRBV7-9 and TRBJ2-1): DTGVSQNPRHKITKRGQNVTFRCDPISEHNRLYWYRQTLGQGPEFLTYFQNEAQLEKSRLLSDRFSAERPKGSFSTLEIQRTEQGDSAMYLCASSLDRGGNEQFFGPGTRLTVL.

This clonotype was counted only a few times. The rearrangement uses TRBV2 and TRBJ2-1; D gene ambiguous. Trimming removed 6 bases at V and 14 bases at J, with 11 bases between. This CDR3 is 10 amino acids long. Germline V CDR1 and CDR2: SNHLY, FYNNEI. The CDR3 nucleotides are TGTGCCAGCAGATTGGCCCGGGAGTTCTTC. Translation gives CASRLAREFF.

The gene calls are TRBV5-4 and TRBJ2-1; TRBD1 agrees at 8 bases. The V gene end was trimmed by 4 bases and the J gene end by 8 bases; junction bases not matched to a gene: 5. The CDR3 has 13 residues. Germline-derived CDR1 and CDR2 are SGHNT and YYREEE (reference sequence). Here the CDR3 reads CASSPTGVDEQFF. The CDR3, as DNA: TGTGCCAGCAGCCCGACAGGGGTTGATGAGCAGTTCTTC. Looking up the rest from reference TRBV5-4 and TRBJ2-1 gives the full variable domain: ETGVTQSPTHLIKTRGQQVTLRCSSQSGHNTVSWYQQALGQGPQFIFQYYREEENGRGNFPPRFSGLQFPNYSSELNVNALELDDSALYLCASSPTGVDEQFFGPGTRLTVL.

In its sample, this clonotype was seen a few times. The chain couples TRBV2 to TRBJ2-1, with 10 bases identical to TRBD2. V dropped 3 bases and J dropped 9; count of bases not matched to a gene: 5. CDR3 length: 14 residues. Germline assignment: CDR1 SNHLY and CDR2 FYNNEI. This CDR3 reads CASSDLAGVSEQFF. The CDR3 region has the DNA TGTGCCAGCAGTGATCTAGCGGGAGTCTCTGAGCAGTTCTTC.

A few counts support this clonotype. The gene calls are TRBV4-3 and TRBJ2-1; 8 positions agree with TRBD2. With 4 bases clipped from V and 5 bases from J, the junction kept 13 bases outside the gene matches. CDR3 length: 17 amino acids. In germline, CDR1 is LGHNA, CDR2 YSLEER. This CDR3 is CASSPYGGSGINNEQFF. In DNA form, the CDR3 reads TGCGCCAGCAGCCCCTATGGTGGTAGCGGGATTAACAATGAGCAGTTCTTC.

This chain joins TRBV7-7 and TRBJ2-1, with TRBD2 matching over 8 bases. With 3 bases clipped from V and 8 bases from J, the junction kept 3 bases outside the gene matches. This CDR3 comprises 13 residues. Germline loops: CDR1 SSHAT, CDR2 FNYEAQ (reference sequence). CDR3 DNA: TGTGCCAGCAGCTTGGGACTAGTGCATGAGCAGTTCTTC. Translated: CASSLGLVHEQFF.

The chain links TRBV12-3 or TRBV12-4 to TRBJ2-5; no reliable D call. The length of the CDR3 is 13 residues. V lost 4 bases and J 5 bases, leaving 11 bases between the germline ends. CDR3 protein: CASSSGTRETQYF. CDR3 nucleotide sequence: TGTGCCAGCAGTTCAGGCACCAGGGAGACCCAGTACTTC.

This chain links TRBV20-1 with TRBJ2-5, with TRBD1 matching 7 bases. V lost 5 bases and J lost 0; bases outside the gene matches: 9. Germline CDR1 reads DFQATT; CDR2 reads SNEGSKA (reference sequence). The CDR3 sequence is 15 residues long. The CDR3 coding sequence is TGCAGTGCTCCAAAAGGGGGCCAAAACCAAGAGACCCAGTACTTC. It encodes CSAPKGGQNQETQYF.

The V gene is TRBV7-2, the J gene TRBJ2-1; 12 positions agree with TRBD2. This CDR3 is built from 15 residues. The trim removed 5 bases at V and 10 bases at J, leaving 9 bases unmatched. CDR1 and CDR2 (germline): SGHTA, FQGNSA. The CDR3 here is CASSAATSGSIEQFF. The DNA of the CDR3 is TGTGCCAGCAGCGCAGCGACTAGCGGGAGCATCGAGCAGTTCTTC.

The chain recombines TRBV3-1 with TRBJ1-1; TRBD1 matches at 10 bases. Germline values: CDR1 LGHDT, CDR2 YNNKEL (reference sequence). The trim removed 6 bases at V and 1 base at J, leaving 2 bases unmatched. The CDR3 has 14 amino acids. The CDR3 loop is CASRWTGGNTEAFF. CDR3 bases: TGTGCCAGCAGGTGGACAGGGGGGAACACTGAAGCTTTCTTT.

This rearrangement joins TRBV9 to TRBJ2-1; D is unresolved. This CDR3 is built from 12 residues. The V gene lost 1 base and the J gene lost 4 bases, with 3 bases spanning the gap. From germline, CDR1 is SGDLS and CDR2 YYNGEE. CDR3 nucleotides: TGTGCCAGCAGCGTATTATACAATGAGCAGTTCTTC. Encoded protein: CASSVLYNEQFF.

The table lists this clonotype with a few counts. The J gene is TRBJ2-3, the V gene TRBV20-1, with TRBD2 identical over 7 bases. The germline V gene encodes CDR1 DFQATT and CDR2 SNEGSKA (reference sequence). The CDR3 covers 13 residues. V shed 0 bases and J 6 bases; nucleotides not matched to a gene: 3. The CDR3: CSARETSSDTQYF. Written as DNA, the CDR3 is TGCAGTGCTAGAGAGACTAGCTCGGATACGCAGTATTTT.

The chain employs TRBV20-1 and TRBJ2-7; 7 bases line up with TRBD1. The CDR3 is 14 residues long. V lost 0 bases and J lost 6; bases outside the gene matches: 8. Germline V gene sequence: CDR1 DFQATT, CDR2 SNEGSKA (reference sequence). The CDR3 DNA reads as TGCAGTGCTAGAGAATCGAGACAGGGTGTCGAGCAGTACTTC. As protein: CSARESRQGVEQYF.

A few counts support this clonotype. This rearrangement joins TRBV2 to TRBJ2-5, with D tentatively TRBD1 or TRBD2 (5 bases each). Germline V gene data show CDR1 as SNHLY and CDR2 as FYNNEI. The CDR3 has 14 residues. Trimming took off 4 bases at V and 4 bases at J, with 13 bases between the two ends. The CDR3 protein is CASSVQGVGETQYF. CDR3 sequence (DNA): TGTGCCAGCAGTGTCCAGGGAGTGGGAGAGACCCAGTACTTC.

This clonotype was seen only a few times. This sequence joins TRBV28 and TRBJ2-7; D call uncertain. Germline V gene lookup returns CDR1 MDHEN and CDR2 SYDVKM. This CDR3 region has 12 residues. Trimming shortened V by 9 bases and J by 5 bases, and 14 bases separated the two germline ends. The CDR3 sequence: CASYSEKDEQYF. In DNA, the CDR3 is TGTGCCAGTTACTCCGAGAAGGACGAGCAGTACTTC.

The chain employs TRBV18 and TRBJ2-1; TRBD2 matches at 7 bases. The germline V gene encodes CDR1 KGHSH and CDR2 LQKENI. This CDR3 contains 18 residues. V lost 6 bases and J lost 4; bases outside the gene matches: 18. The CDR3 sequence is CASSPRETSLGGYNEQFF. For the CDR3, the DNA is TGTGCCAGCTCCCCAAGAGAGACTAGCCTGGGAGGGTACAATGAGCAGTTCTTC.

The chain employs TRBV27 and TRBJ2-5, with a tentative D call TRBD1 (6 bases). The V gene lost 3 bases and the J gene lost 4 bases, with 9 bases spanning the gap. Germline V lookup: CDR1 MNHEY, CDR2 SMNVEV (reference sequence). The CDR3 contains 13 residues. CDR3 protein: CASSFSRGETQYF. The CDR3 nucleotides read TGTGCCAGCAGTTTTAGCAGGGGAGAGACCCAGTACTTC.

The chain is built from TRBV29-1 and TRBJ2-7; TRBD1 might be the D (6 bases). Germline CDR1 reads SQVTM; CDR2 reads ANQGSEA. Trimming removed 5 bases at V and 5 bases at J, with 22 bases between. This CDR3 region has 15 residues. CDR3 in DNA: TGCAGCGTTCGACAGGAGCTGGGCCCGTACAACGAGCAGTACTTC. It is translated as CSVRQELGPYNEQYF.

This clonotype was counted between two and nine times. CDR3 residues: CASSLGLDGDTQYF. The CDR3 DNA is TGTGCCAGCTCACTAGGGCTAGATGGCGATACGCAGTATTTT. The chain employs TRBV18 and TRBJ2-3, with D unclear. The CDR3 consists of 14 residues. Trimming took off 4 bases at V and 6 bases at J, with 14 bases between the two ends. CDR1 is KGHSH and CDR2 is LQKENI in the germline V gene.

This clonotype was observed a handful of times. The chain combines TRBV7-2 with TRBJ2-5, with 9 bases matching TRBD2. The CDR3 has 17 residues. Germline V gene lookup returns CDR1 SGHTA and CDR2 FQGNSA. V shed 3 bases, J shed 5 bases, and the junction held 13 bases outside the gene matches. The CDR3 sequence is CASSFPADAGGLETQYF. The CDR3 region has the DNA TGTGCCAGCAGCTTCCCCGCCGACGCGGGAGGGTTGGAGACCCAGTACTTC.

This clonotype was counted only a few times. The chain recombines TRBV4-2 with TRBJ2-1, with TRBD2 matching over 10 bases. CDR3 length: 15 residues. With 1 base clipped from V and 5 bases from J, the junction kept 2 bases outside the gene matches. The germline gives CDR1 LGHNA, CDR2 YNFKEQ. CDR3 bases: TGTGCCAGCAGCCAAGGGACTAGCGGTGACAATGAGCAGTTCTTC. Protein: CASSQGTSGDNEQFF.